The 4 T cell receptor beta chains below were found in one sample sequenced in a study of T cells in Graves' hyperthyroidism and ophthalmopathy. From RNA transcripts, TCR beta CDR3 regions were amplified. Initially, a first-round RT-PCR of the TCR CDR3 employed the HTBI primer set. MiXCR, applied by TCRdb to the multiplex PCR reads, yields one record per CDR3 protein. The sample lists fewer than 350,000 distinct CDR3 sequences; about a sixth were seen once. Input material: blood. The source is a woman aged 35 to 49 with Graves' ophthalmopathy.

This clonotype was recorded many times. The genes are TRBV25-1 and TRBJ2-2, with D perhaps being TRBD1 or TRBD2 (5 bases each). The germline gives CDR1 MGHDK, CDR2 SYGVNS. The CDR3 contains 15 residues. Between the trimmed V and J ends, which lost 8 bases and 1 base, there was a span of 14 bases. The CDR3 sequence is CASHPRGLNTGELFF. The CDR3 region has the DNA TGTGCCAGCCATCCCCGGGGCCTGAACACCGGGGAGCTGTTTTTT. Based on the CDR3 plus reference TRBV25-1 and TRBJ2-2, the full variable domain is EADIYQTPRYLVIGTGKKITLECSQTMGHDKMYWYQQDPGMELHLIHYSYGVNSTEKGDLSSESTVSRIRTEHFPLTLESARPSHTSQYLCASHPRGLNTGELFFGEGSRLTVL.

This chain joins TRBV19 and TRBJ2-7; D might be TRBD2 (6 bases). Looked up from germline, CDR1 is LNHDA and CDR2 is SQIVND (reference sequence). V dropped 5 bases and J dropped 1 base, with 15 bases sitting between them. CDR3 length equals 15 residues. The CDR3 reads CASSSEGFGSYEQYF. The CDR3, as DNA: TGTGCCAGTAGTTCGGAGGGGTTCGGATCCTACGAGCAGTACTTC.

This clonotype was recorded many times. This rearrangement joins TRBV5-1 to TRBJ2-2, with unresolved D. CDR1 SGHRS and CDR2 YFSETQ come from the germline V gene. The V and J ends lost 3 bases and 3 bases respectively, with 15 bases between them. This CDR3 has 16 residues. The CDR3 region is CASSYGWRVDTGELFF. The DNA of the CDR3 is TGCGCCAGCAGCTATGGGTGGCGCGTGGACACCGGGGAGCTGTTTTTT.

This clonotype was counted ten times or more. For the CDR3, the DNA is TGCAGTGCTATGGCAGGATCCAACTATGGCTACACCTTC. This translates into CSAMAGSNYGYTF. V and J are TRBV20-1 and TRBJ1-2; no reliable D call. The CDR3 spans 13 residues. In germline, CDR1 is DFQATT, CDR2 SNEGSKA (reference sequence). Trimming cost V 4 bases and J 2 bases, with 11 bases left between them.